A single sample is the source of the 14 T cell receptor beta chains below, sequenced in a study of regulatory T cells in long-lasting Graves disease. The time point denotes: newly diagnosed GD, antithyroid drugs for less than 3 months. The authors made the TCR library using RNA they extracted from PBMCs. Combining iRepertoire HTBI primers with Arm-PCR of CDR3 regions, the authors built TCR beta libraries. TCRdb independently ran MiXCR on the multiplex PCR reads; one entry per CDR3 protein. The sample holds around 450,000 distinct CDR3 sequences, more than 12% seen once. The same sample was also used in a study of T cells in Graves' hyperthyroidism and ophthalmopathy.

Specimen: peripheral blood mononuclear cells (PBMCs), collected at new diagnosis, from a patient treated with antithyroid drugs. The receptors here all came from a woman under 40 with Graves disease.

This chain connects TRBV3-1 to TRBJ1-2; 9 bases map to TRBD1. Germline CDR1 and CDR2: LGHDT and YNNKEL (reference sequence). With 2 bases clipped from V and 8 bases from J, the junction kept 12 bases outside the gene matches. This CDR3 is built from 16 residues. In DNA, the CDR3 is TGTGCCAGCAGCCAAATTACAGGGGGCGCTGGAGAAGGCTACACCTTC. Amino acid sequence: CASSQITGGAGEGYTF. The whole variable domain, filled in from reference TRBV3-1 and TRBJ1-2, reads DTAVSQTPKYLVTQMGNDKSIKCEQNLGHDTMYWYKQDSKKFLKIMFSYNNKELIINETVPNRFSPKSPDKAHLNLHINSLELGDSAVYFCASSQITGGAGEGYTFGSGTRLTVV.

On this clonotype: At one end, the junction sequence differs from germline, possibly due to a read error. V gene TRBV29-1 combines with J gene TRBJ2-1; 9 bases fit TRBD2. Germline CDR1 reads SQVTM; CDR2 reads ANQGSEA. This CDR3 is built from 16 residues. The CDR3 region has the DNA TGCAGCGTTGAAGGAGTGCGGGAGGGCCAGTACAGTGAGCAGTTCTTC. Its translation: CSVEGVREGQYSEQFF.

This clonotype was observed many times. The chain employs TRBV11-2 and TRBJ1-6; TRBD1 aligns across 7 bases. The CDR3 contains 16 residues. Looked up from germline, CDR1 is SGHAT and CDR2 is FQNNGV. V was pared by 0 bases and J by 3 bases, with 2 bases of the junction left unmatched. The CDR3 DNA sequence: TGTGCCAGCAGCTTAGATGGGGACAGCTATAATTCACCCCTCCACTTT. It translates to CASSLDGDSYNSPLHF. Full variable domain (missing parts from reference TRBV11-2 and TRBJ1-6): EAGVAQSPRYKIIEKRQSVAFWCNPISGHATLYWYQQILGQGPKLLIQFQNNGVVDDSQLPKDRFSAERLKGVDSTLKIQPAKLEDSAVYLCASSLDGDSYNSPLHFGNGTRLTVT.

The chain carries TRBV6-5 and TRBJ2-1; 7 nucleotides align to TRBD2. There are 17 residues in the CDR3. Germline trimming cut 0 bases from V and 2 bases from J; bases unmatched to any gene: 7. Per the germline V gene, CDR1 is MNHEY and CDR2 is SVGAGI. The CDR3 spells CASSYSGGKGTYNEQFF. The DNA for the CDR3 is TGTGCCAGCAGTTACTCGGGGGGGAAAGGGACCTACAATGAGCAGTTCTTC.

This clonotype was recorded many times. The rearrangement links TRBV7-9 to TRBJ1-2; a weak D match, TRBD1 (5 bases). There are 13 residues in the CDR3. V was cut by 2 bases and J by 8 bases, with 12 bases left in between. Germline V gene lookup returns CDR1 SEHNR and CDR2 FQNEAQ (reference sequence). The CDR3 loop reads CASSLRDLGGYTF. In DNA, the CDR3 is TGTGCCAGCAGCTTAAGGGACTTAGGAGGCTACACCTTC.

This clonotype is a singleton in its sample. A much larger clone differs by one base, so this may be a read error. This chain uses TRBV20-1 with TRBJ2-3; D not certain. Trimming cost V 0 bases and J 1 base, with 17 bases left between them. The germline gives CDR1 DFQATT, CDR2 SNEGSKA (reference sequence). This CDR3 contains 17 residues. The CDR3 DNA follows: TGCAGTGCTAGAGATCTTACGGTCCAGACCCGCACAGATACGCAGTATTTT. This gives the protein CSARDLTVQTRTDTQYF.

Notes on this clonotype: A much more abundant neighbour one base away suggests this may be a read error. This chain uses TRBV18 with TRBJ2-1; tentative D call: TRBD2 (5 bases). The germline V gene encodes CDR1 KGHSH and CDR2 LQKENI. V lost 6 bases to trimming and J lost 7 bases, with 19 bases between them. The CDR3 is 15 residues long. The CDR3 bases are TGTGCCAGCTCTACACCGACTACGGCTGAGAATGAGCAGTTCTTC. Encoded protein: CASSTPTTAENEQFF.

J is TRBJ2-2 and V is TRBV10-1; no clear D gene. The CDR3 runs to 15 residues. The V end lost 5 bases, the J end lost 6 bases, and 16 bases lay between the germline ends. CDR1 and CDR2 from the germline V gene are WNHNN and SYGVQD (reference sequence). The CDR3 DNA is TGCGCCAGCAGTATTAGTGAAACTTTGGCCGGGGAGCTGTTTTTT. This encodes CASSISETLAGELFF.

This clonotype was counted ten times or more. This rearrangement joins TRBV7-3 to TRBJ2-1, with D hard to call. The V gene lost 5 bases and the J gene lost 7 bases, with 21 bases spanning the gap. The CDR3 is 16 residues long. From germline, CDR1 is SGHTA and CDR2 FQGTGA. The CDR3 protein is CASSQSLYADSNEQFF. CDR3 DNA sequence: TGTGCCAGCAGCCAATCGCTTTATGCGGATTCTAATGAGCAGTTCTTC.

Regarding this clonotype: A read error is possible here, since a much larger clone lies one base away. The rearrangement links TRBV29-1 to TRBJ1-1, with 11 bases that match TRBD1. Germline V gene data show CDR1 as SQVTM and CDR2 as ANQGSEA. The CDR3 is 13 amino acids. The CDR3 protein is CSGTGGAGTGAFF. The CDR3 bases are TGCAGCGGGACAGGGGGCGCGGGTACTGGAGCTTTCTTT.

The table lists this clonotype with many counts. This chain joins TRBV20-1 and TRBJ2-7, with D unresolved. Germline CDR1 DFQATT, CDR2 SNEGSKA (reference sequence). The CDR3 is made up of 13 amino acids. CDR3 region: CSAWAAGSYEQYF. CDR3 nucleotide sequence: TGCAGCGCCTGGGCGGCAGGCTCCTACGAGCAGTACTTC.

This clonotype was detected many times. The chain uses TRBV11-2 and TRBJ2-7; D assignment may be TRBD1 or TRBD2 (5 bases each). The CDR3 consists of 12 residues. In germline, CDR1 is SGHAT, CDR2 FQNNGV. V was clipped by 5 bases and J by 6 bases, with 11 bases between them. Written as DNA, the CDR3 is TGTGCCAGCAGCCAGCAGGGAGCCGAGCAGTACTTC. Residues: CASSQQGAEQYF.

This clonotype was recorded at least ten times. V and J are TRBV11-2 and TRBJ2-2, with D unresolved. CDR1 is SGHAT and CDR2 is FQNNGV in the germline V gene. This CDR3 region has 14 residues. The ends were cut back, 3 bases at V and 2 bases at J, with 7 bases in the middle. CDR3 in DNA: TGTGCCAGCAGCTTCGGGCAAAACACCGGGGAGCTGTTTTTT. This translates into CASSFGQNTGELFF.

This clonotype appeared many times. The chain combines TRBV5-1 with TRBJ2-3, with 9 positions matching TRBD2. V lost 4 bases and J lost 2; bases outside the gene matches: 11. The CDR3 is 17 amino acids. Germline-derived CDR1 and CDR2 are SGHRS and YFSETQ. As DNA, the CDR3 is TGCGCCAGCAGCCCATGGAGACTAGCGGAGACCACAGATACGCAGTATTTT. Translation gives CASSPWRLAETTDTQYF.